The clone carrying this T cell receptor (beta chain) was counted between two and nine times. Its antigen is currently unknown. TCRdb reanalysed the RT-PCR reads using MiXCR and keeps one entry per CDR3 protein. There are about 170,000 distinct CDR3 sequences in the sample; less than 15% occur only once, and 29% lies in the top ten. The data were taken from a study of response to subunit inactivated influenza vaccine. Regarding the study as a whole: Authors suggested few new T cells are recruited by each seasonal influenza vaccination.

The ends were cut back, 6 bases at V and 8 bases at J, with 16 bases in the middle. This CDR3 comprises 13 residues. These data are also associated with another study on T cells expressing NK-cell markers. That source notes: UMIs accompanied the 5'RACE template switching by which TCR beta cDNA was made. T cells sorted in several experiments were restricted to alpha-beta TCR T cells by an anti-gamma-delta TCR antibody. The study did not resolve the HCMV specificity of expanded NKG2C+ T cell clones.

The receptor was isolated from a man aged 45-65 years who received an inactivated influenza vaccine. The rearrangement joins TRBV12-3 or TRBV12-4 to TRBJ1-2; perhaps TRBD1 as D (5 bases). Sequences were derived from CD8+ T cells sorted from PBMCs, sampled less than 13 days after vaccination. In DNA form, the CDR3 reads TGTGCCAGCAGCCCGGGGGGATTATACGGCTACACCTTC. Translated, it gives CASSPGGLYGYTF.